The 13 T cell receptor beta chains in this list originate from one sample, sequenced in a study of T-cell reconstitution after alpha-beta-depleted transplantation in children. The study's findings and limits: Once a year had passed after transplant, T-cell counts and diversity came mostly from newly produced T cells.

A TCRbeta library incorporating unique molecular identifiers was prepared. TCRdb redid the calling of the PCR reads with MiXCR, one entry per CDR3 protein. Of approximately 300,000 distinct CDR3 sequences listed, around 7.3% are singletons. No antigens are known for them. Sequences were derived from peripheral blood, sampled 360 days after TCRalphabeta/CD19-depleted stem cell transplant. The receptor set was obtained from a female patient aged 2 to 10 who had a stem cell transplant for Fanconi anemia, so the T cells may come from the graft donor.

In this sample, this clonotype turned up many times. The chain carries TRBV11-2 and TRBJ2-2; D is possibly TRBD2 (6 bases). Germline lookup yields CDR1 SGHAT and CDR2 FQNNGV. This CDR3 region has 12 residues. V was clipped by 6 bases and J by 13 bases, with 15 bases between them. In nucleotides, the CDR3 is TGTGCCAGCAGTCTTGAGGGAGCGGGGCTGTTTTTT. Amino acid sequence: CASSLEGAGLFF.

This clonotype was picked up many times. The chain employs TRBV12-3 or TRBV12-4 and TRBJ2-3; the D gene is possibly TRBD2 (6 bases). The CDR3 loop spans 14 amino acids. Trimming took off 5 bases at V and 6 bases at J, with 15 bases between the two ends. CDR3 in amino acids: CASSPVRGADTQYF. In DNA, the CDR3 is TGTGCCAGCAGTCCCGTGCGGGGCGCGGATACGCAGTATTTT.

This clonotype was seen at least ten times. The V and J genes are TRBV4-2 and TRBJ2-5, with 8 bases aligning to TRBD2. The germline gives CDR1 LGHNA, CDR2 YNFKEQ. This CDR3 has 15 residues. J gave up 7 bases and V 0 bases, and 7 bases lay outside the gene matches. CDR3 region: CASSQDGGGEGTQYF. The CDR3, as DNA: TGTGCCAGCAGCCAAGACGGGGGGGGCGAGGGGACCCAGTACTTC.

V and J are TRBV7-8 and TRBJ1-3; D remains unclear. V lost 5 bases to trimming and J lost 4 bases, with 15 bases between them. CDR3 size: 15 residues. Germline V lookup: CDR1 SGHVS, CDR2 FQNEAQ. CDR3 sequence reads: CASSVGPSLGNTIYF. The CDR3 DNA reads as TGTGCCAGCAGCGTAGGTCCTTCCCTAGGAAACACCATATATTTT.

V is TRBV15 and J is TRBJ2-7, with TRBD1 as a possible D gene (7 bases). Trimming pared 1 base from V and 1 base from J, leaving 14 bases between. CDR3 length equals 16 residues. Looked up from germline, CDR1 is LNHNV and CDR2 is YYDKDF (reference sequence). The CDR3 spells CATSRVRQGGSYEQYF. CDR3 bases: TGTGCCACCAGCAGAGTCCGGCAGGGGGGTTCCTACGAGCAGTACTTC.

The chain couples TRBV28 to TRBJ1-6; D may be TRBD1 (5 bases). Germline assignment: CDR1 MDHEN and CDR2 SYDVKM. V was pared by 2 bases and J by 0 bases, with 17 bases between. CDR3 length equals 19 residues. Here the CDR3 reads CASSLARVTHGSYNSPLHF. The CDR3 DNA follows: TGTGCCAGCAGTTTAGCCAGGGTAACCCATGGCTCCTATAATTCACCCCTCCACTTT.

This clonotype was counted a few times. The chain recombines TRBV4-3 with TRBJ2-3; 7 nucleotides match TRBD2. The trim removed 0 bases at V and 1 base at J, leaving 7 bases unmatched. Germline V gene lookup returns CDR1 LGHNA and CDR2 YSLEER. The CDR3 covers 17 residues. This CDR3 reads CASSQDWRGIGTDTQYF. Written as DNA, the CDR3 is TGCGCCAGCAGCCAAGACTGGCGGGGGATTGGCACAGATACGCAGTATTTT.

This clonotype was detected only a few times. The V and J genes are TRBV6-1 and TRBJ1-4; TRBD1 matches 10 bases. Germline V CDR1 and CDR2: MNHNS, SASEGT. This CDR3 comprises 14 residues. Trimming removed 6 bases from V and 8 bases from J; junction bases left unmatched: 6. The CDR3 sequence: CASSGDRGGEKLFF. DNA for the CDR3: TGTGCCAGCAGCGGGGACAGGGGAGGCGAAAAACTGTTTTTT.

This clonotype occurred a few times. The chain employs TRBV18 and TRBJ1-1, with a possible D match to TRBD1 (5 bases). Trimming shortened V by 6 bases and J by 4 bases, and 15 bases separated the two germline ends. The germline gives CDR1 KGHSH, CDR2 LQKENI. The CDR3 consists of 14 residues. This chain's CDR3 is CASSSGGGGTEAFF. The CDR3 bases are TGTGCCAGCTCCTCCGGTGGGGGAGGCACTGAAGCTTTCTTT. Full variable domain (outside the CDR3, taken from reference TRBV18 and TRBJ1-1): NAGVMQNPRHLVRRRGQEARLRCSPMKGHSHVYWYRQLPEEGLKFMVYLQKENIIDESGMPKERFSAEFPKEGPSILRIQQVVRGDSAAYFCASSSGGGGTEAFFGQGTRLTVV.

The chain couples TRBV5-6 to TRBJ2-2; tentatively, D is TRBD1 (5 bases). The germline V gene has CDR1 SGHDT and CDR2 YYEEEE. The V gene lost 1 base and the J gene lost 6 bases, with 10 bases spanning the gap. This CDR3 comprises 14 residues. The CDR3 DNA reads TGTGCCAGCAGCTTGATTTTAGGGGCCGGGGAGCTGTTTTTT. Residues: CASSLILGAGELFF.

In this sample, this clonotype turned up many times. The chain employs TRBV20-1 and TRBJ2-5; D is tentatively TRBD1 or TRBD2 (6 bases each). V was clipped by 7 bases and J by 5 bases, with 11 bases between them. Germline assignment: CDR1 DFQATT and CDR2 SNEGSKA (reference sequence). CDR3 length equals 11 residues. CDR3 sequence: CSGTGRETQYF. The CDR3 coding sequence is TGCAGTGGCACAGGGAGGGAGACCCAGTACTTC.

The sample holds many counts of this clonotype. The rearrangement links TRBV6-1 to TRBJ2-1; 8 bases are a match to TRBD1. CDR1 MNHNS and CDR2 SASEGT come from the germline V gene. Trimming at V came to 2 bases and at J to 4 bases, leaving 7 bases not matched to a gene. This CDR3 has 16 residues. CDR3 sequence reads: CASSELDRVLYNEQFF. CDR3 nucleotide sequence: TGTGCCAGCAGTGAACTGGACAGGGTACTGTACAATGAGCAGTTCTTC.

The V call is TRBV6-5, the J call TRBJ1-5; 7 bases agree with TRBD1. From germline, CDR1 is MNHEY and CDR2 SVGAGI. V lost 6 bases to trimming and J lost 7 bases; unmatched junction nucleotides: 12. CDR3 length: 15 residues. As DNA, the CDR3 is TGTGCCAGCAGCCGCAGACAGGGTTCATTACAGCCCCAGCATTTT. Translating it yields CASSRRQGSLQPQHF.